This T cell receptor (beta chain) was profiled in a study of T cell changes during pregnancy in multiple sclerosis. Sequencing was performed with immunoSEQ multiplex PCR; in TCRdb, only in-frame clones are kept and a portion is missing. The data contain about 51,000 clones, 85% to 95% of them singletons. The ends were cut back, 4 bases at V and 8 bases at J, with 25 bases in the middle. This CDR3 contains 17 residues. Germline CDR1 and CDR2: LNHDA and SQIVND (reference sequence). The rearrangement joins TRBV19 to TRBJ2-3; D perhaps matches TRBD1 (6 bases). Material: peripheral blood, obtained in the second trimester of pregnancy. The TCR sequence derives from a female donor with multiple sclerosis, enrolled in a pregnancy study. The CDR3 region has the DNA TGTGCCAGTAGTACCAGGGGCAGCGACGTCTTATTCGGTACGCAGTATTTT. Protein: CASSTRGSDVLFGTQYF.